These 17 T cell receptor beta chains share one sample of origin, sequenced in a study of blood T cells in healthy people across ages. Primed by a sample-barcoded 5' primer and a J-beta primer mix, a second PCR proceeded for 7 to 11 cycles. TCRdb recomputed calls from the 5' RACE reads with MiXCR, one row per CDR3 protein. This table has about a million distinct CDR3 sequences, 40% to 60% appearing once. The sequenced sample consisted of blood. These receptors were collected from a young man in good health.

The genes are TRBV7-2 and TRBJ1-6; D remains unclear. V gave up 1 base and J gave up 6 bases, with 7 bases separating them. Germline V gives CDR1 SGHTA, CDR2 FQGNSA. The CDR3 consists of 14 residues. This chain's CDR3 is CASSLVQINSPLHF. The CDR3 DNA follows: TGTGCCAGCAGCTTAGTCCAGATTAATTCACCCCTCCACTTT. Full variable domain (rest looked up from reference TRBV7-2 and TRBJ1-6): GAGVSQSPSNKVTEKGKDVELRCDPISGHTALYWYRQSLGQGLEFLIYFQGNSAPDKSGLPSDRFSAERTGGSVSTLTIQRTQQEDSAVYLCASSLVQINSPLHFGNGTRLTVT.

This chain joins TRBV4-2 and TRBJ2-1, with D maybe TRBD2 (5 bases). Germline V gene lookup returns CDR1 LGHNA and CDR2 YNFKEQ. Trimming cost V 2 bases and J 4 bases, with 15 bases left between them. The CDR3 length is 16 residues. The CDR3 spells CASSQSAGVRYNEQFF. In DNA form, the CDR3 reads TGTGCCAGCAGCCAAAGCGCGGGCGTGAGGTACAATGAGCAGTTCTTC.

The chain carries TRBV28 and TRBJ2-1, with 8 bases that match TRBD2. Germline CDR1 reads MDHEN; CDR2 reads SYDVKM. The CDR3 consists of 15 residues. J gave up 6 bases and V 9 bases, and 13 bases lay outside the gene matches. The CDR3 loop is CASEVPGLGGNEQFF. CDR3 sequence (DNA): TGTGCCAGTGAAGTGCCGGGACTAGGTGGCAATGAGCAGTTCTTC.

A note on this clonotype: It is unclear where the CDR3 begins or ends on the DNA, so no DNA is shown, and the CDR3 is as TCRdb lists it. CDR3 sequence: CASSVGKGTESNYGDTF. The rearrangement uses TRBV9 and TRBJ1-2; TRBD1, the D gene given by the table, was not confirmed from the DNA. The CDR3 has 17 amino acids, counting both end residues. Looked up from germline, CDR1 is SGDLS and CDR2 is YYNGEE.

The chain has TRBV20-1 and TRBJ2-3; D is ambiguous. Germline-derived CDR1 and CDR2 are DFQATT and SNEGSKA (reference sequence). The ends were cut back, 3 bases at V and 4 bases at J, with 17 bases in the middle. CDR3 size: 15 residues. Here the CDR3 reads CSARERPRYPDTQYF. The DNA for the CDR3 is TGCAGTGCTAGGGAGAGGCCCCGGTATCCAGATACGCAGTATTTT.

The gene calls are TRBV7-9 and TRBJ2-5; 7 nucleotides match TRBD1. Matching the DNA end better, TRBJ2-7 makes the J call doubtful. The CDR3 covers 14 residues. Germline CDR1 SEHNR, CDR2 FQNEAQ (reference sequence). DNA of the CDR3: TGTGCCAGCAGCGTCGGACAGGAACACTACGAGCAGTACTTC. This encodes CASSVGQEHYEQYF.

The chain carries TRBV4-2 and TRBJ2-3; 7 bases match TRBD2. This CDR3 has 15 residues. V trimming: 1 base; J trimming: 4 bases; junction bases outside the gene matches: 5. Germline values: CDR1 LGHNA, CDR2 YNFKEQ. The CDR3 sequence: CASSQVAGVADTQYF. The CDR3 DNA sequence: TGTGCCAGCAGCCAAGTGGCGGGGGTGGCAGATACGCAGTATTTT.

J is TRBJ2-3 and V is TRBV30; the match to TRBD1 covers 8 bases. The CDR3 covers 11 residues. CDR1 and CDR2 from the germline V gene are GTSNPN and SVGIG (reference sequence). J lost 11 bases, V lost 2 bases, and 3 bases had no gene match. DNA for the CDR3: TGTGCCTGGAGTAGACAGGGGAAGCAGTATTTT. This sequence encodes CAWSRQGKQYF. The complete variable domain, with remaining parts taken from reference TRBV30 and TRBJ2-3, reads SQTIHQWPATLVQPVGSPLSLECTVEGTSNPNLYWYRQAAGRGLQLLFYSVGIGQISSEVPQNLSASRPQDRQFILSSKKLLLSDSGFYLCAWSRQGKQYFGPGTRLTVL.

The chain joins TRBV29-1 to TRBJ2-4; D is perhaps TRBD1 (6 bases). TRBJ2-7 matches the DNA end more closely, so the J call is doubtful. The CDR3 extends over 13 amino acids. Germline CDR1 reads SQVTM; CDR2 reads ANQGSEA. CDR3 residues: CSVDEAGASEQYF. CDR3 coding DNA: TGCAGCGTTGACGAGGCAGGGGCCAGCGAGCAGTACTTC.

The rearrangement joins TRBV6-6 to TRBJ2-1; maybe TRBD1 (6 bases). Germline V gene data show CDR1 as MNHNY and CDR2 as SVGAGI (reference sequence). V lost 2 bases to trimming and J lost 7 bases, with 9 bases between them. The CDR3 runs 13 residues. For the CDR3, the DNA is TGTGCCAGCAGTTACACAGGGTCGAATGAGCAGTTCTTC. Translated: CASSYTGSNEQFF.

This chain joins TRBV9 and TRBJ2-1, with D tentatively TRBD1 (7 bases). The ends were cut back, 4 bases at V and 3 bases at J, with 14 bases in the middle. CDR1 is SGDLS and CDR2 is YYNGEE in the germline V gene. This CDR3 comprises 15 residues. The CDR3 loop is CASSPGGQFYNEQFF. As DNA, the CDR3 is TGTGCCAGCAGCCCCGGGGGACAGTTCTACAATGAGCAGTTCTTC.

This clonotype has just a few counts. A read error may produce the germline difference seen at one junction end. The chain uses TRBV12-3 or TRBV12-4 and TRBJ1-2; D unresolved. The CDR3 runs to 12 residues. The CDR3 is CASRLDRDGYTF. DNA for the CDR3: TGTGCCAGCAGATTAGATCGGGATGGCTACACCTTC.

This chain uses TRBV20-1 with TRBJ2-5, with 7 bases aligning to TRBD2. TRBJ2-1 explains the end of the DNA better; the J call may be wrong. Germline loops: CDR1 DFQATT, CDR2 SNEGSKA (reference sequence). This CDR3 comprises 13 residues. CDR3 in amino acids: CSAMSGNQETQFF. The DNA for the CDR3 is TGCAGTGCCATGAGCGGGAACCAAGAGACCCAGTTCTTC.

J is TRBJ2-5 and V is TRBV29-1; 7 bases match TRBD2. In germline, CDR1 is SQVTM, CDR2 ANQGSEA. The V and J ends lost 4 bases and 5 bases, in that order; junction bases with no gene match: 7. This CDR3 is 13 amino acids long. The CDR3 protein is CSVVGGVRETQYF. In DNA, the CDR3 is TGCAGCGTTGTGGGGGGGGTCCGGGAGACCCAGTACTTC.

There are a few counts of this clonotype. The V call is TRBV30, the J call TRBJ2-1; weak D call: TRBD1 (6 bases). The J call could be wrong; TRBJ2-7 is a better fit for the DNA end. Germline values: CDR1 GTSNPN, CDR2 SVGIG (reference sequence). CDR3 length equals 14 residues. CDR3 bases: TGTGCCTGGAGCCGTGGGGGCTCCTACAATGAGCAGTACTTC. It yields the protein CAWSRGGSYNEQYF.

This sequence joins TRBV20-1 and TRBJ1-4; TRBD1 aligns across 7 bases. Germline V lookup: CDR1 DFQATT, CDR2 SNEGSKA (reference sequence). The V gene end was trimmed by 3 bases and the J gene end by 0 bases; junction bases not matched to a gene: 7. This CDR3 is 16 amino acids long. The CDR3 is CSASLTGPATNEKLFF. The CDR3 nucleotides are TGCAGTGCTAGTTTGACAGGGCCTGCAACTAATGAAAAACTGTTTTTT.

Only one count was recorded for this clonotype. V usage is TRBV9 and J usage is TRBJ1-1, with 8 bases aligning to TRBD1. The CDR3 runs 14 residues. The V and J ends lost 7 bases and 1 base, in that order; junction bases with no gene match: 6. Germline lookup yields CDR1 SGDLS and CDR2 YYNGEE. This CDR3 reads CASGTGTGNTEAFF. CDR3 coding DNA: TGTGCCAGCGGAACCGGGACAGGGAACACTGAAGCTTTCTTT.